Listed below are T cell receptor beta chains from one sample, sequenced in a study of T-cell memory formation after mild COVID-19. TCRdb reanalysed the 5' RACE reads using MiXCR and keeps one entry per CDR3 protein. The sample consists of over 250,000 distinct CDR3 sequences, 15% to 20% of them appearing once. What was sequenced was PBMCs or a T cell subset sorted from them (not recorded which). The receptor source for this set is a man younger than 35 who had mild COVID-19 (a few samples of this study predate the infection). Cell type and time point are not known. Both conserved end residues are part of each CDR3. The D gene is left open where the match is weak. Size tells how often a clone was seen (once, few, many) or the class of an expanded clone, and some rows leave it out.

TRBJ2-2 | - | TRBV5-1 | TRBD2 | CASSRAGGRDGELFF | TGCGCCAGCAGCAGAGCGGGGGGCCGCGACGGGGAGCTGTTTTTT
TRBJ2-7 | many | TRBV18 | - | CASSPYDSSQGIEQYF | TGTGCCAGCTCACCCTACGATTCATCACAGGGTATCGAGCAGTACTTC
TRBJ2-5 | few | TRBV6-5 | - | CASSTPGAETQYF | TGTGCCAGCAGCACCCCCGGGGCAGAGACCCAGTACTTC
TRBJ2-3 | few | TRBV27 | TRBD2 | CATRGGGATRTQYF | TGTGCCACTAGGGGCGGGGGGGCTACTCGTACGCAGTATTTT
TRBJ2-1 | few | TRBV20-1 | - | CSAAVGHSYNEQFF | TGCAGTGCGGCGGTGGGACACTCCTACAATGAGCAGTTCTTC
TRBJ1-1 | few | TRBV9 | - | CASSVGAEAFF | TGTGCCAGCAGCGTAGGGGCTGAAGCTTTCTTT
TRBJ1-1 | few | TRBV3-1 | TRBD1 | CASRQEQGWDTEAFF | TGTGCCAGCAGGCAAGAACAGGGGTGGGACACTGAAGCTTTCTTT
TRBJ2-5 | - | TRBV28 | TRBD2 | CASSPGGRTQETQYF | TGTGCCAGCAGCCCGGGGGGGAGAACTCAAGAGACCCAGTACTTC
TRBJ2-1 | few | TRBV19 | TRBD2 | CASSVTSGGYNEQFF | TGTGCCAGTAGTGTGACTAGCGGGGGGTACAATGAGCAGTTCTTC
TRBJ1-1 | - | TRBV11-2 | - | CASSFRSRMNTEAFF | TGTGCCAGCAGCTTCCGCAGCCGAATGAACACTGAAGCTTTCTTT
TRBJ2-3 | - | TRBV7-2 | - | CASRYRVGGLGDTQYF | TGTGCCAGCAGATATAGGGTCGGGGGGCTAGGAGATACGCAGTATTTT
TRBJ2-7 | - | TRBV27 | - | CASSLSDTPSEQYF | TGTGCCAGCAGTTTATCGGACACCCCCTCCGAGCAGTACTTC
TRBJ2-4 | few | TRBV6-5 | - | CASRGTGAKNIQYF | TGTGCCAGCAGAGGAACAGGGGCCAAAAACATTCAGTACTTC
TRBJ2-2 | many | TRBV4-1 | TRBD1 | CASSQGDRVTGELFF | TGCGCCAGCAGCCAAGGGGACAGGGTGACCGGGGAGCTGTTTTTT
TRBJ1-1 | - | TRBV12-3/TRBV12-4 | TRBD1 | CASVLTGANTEAFF | TGTGCCAGCGTACTAACAGGGGCTAACACTGAAGCTTTCTTT
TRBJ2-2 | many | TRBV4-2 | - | CASSQEYSSPGELFF | TGTGCCAGCAGCCAAGAGTATTCTAGCCCCGGGGAGCTGTTTTTT
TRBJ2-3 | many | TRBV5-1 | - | CASSISTDTQYF | TGCGCCAGCAGCATTAGCACAGATACGCAGTATTTT
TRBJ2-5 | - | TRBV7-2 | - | CASSPERTQETQYF | TGTGCCAGCAGCCCCGAGCGGACTCAAGAGACCCAGTACTTC
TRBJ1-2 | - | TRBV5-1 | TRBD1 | CASSFTGGSYTF | TGCGCCAGCAGCTTTACAGGGGGCAGCTACACCTTC
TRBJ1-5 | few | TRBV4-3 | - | CASSQDSDLDQPQHF | TGCGCCAGCAGCCAAGATTCGGACTTGGATCAGCCCCAGCATTTT
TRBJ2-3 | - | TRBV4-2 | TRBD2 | CASSQDGPSGFTNTQYF | TGTGCCAGCAGCCAAGATGGGCCTAGCGGATTCACTAATACGCAGTATTTT
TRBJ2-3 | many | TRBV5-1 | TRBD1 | CASSDGQGTDTQYF | TGCGCCAGCAGCGATGGACAGGGCACAGATACGCAGTATTTT
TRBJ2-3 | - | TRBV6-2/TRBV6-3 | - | CASTHTTDTQYF | TGTGCCAGCACACACACCACAGATACGCAGTATTTT
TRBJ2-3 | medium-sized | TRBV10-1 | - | CASSGIGTQYF | TGCGCCAGCAGTGGAATTGGTACGCAGTATTTT
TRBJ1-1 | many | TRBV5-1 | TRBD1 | CASSQGVGPTEAFF | TGCGCCAGCAGCCAGGGGGTCGGGCCCACTGAAGCTTTCTTT